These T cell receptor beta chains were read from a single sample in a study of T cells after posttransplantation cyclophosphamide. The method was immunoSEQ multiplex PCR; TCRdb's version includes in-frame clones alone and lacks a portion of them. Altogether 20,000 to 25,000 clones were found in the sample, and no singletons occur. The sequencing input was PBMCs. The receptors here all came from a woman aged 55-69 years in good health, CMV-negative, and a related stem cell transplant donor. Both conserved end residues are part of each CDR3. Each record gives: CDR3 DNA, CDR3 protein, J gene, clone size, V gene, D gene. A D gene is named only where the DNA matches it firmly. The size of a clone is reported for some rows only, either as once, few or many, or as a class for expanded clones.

TGTGCCAGCACCCGGACAGGGGGCTACAATGAGCAGTTCTTC CASTRTGGYNEQFF TRBJ2-1 many TRBV28 TRBD1
TGTGCCAGCAGGGTGACTAGCGGGGGGTTATATGAGCAGTTCTTC CASRVTSGGLYEQFF TRBJ2-1 many TRBV2 TRBD2
TGTGCCATCAGTCTCGCGGGGGAAAACGGGGAGCTGTTTTTT CAISLAGENGELFF TRBJ2-2 many TRBV10-3 TRBD2
TGTGCCAGCAGTTTGTCTCCGGGAGCCTCGGCTGAAAAACTGTTTTTT CASSLSPGASAEKLFF TRBJ1-4 many TRBV28 .
TGCGCCAGCAGCTCCCCGGGACTAGCGACCGGGGAGCTGTTTTTT CASSSPGLATGELFF TRBJ2-2 many TRBV5-1 TRBD2
TGTGCCAGCAGCATGGACAGGGGAGGGTCCGAGCAGTACTTC CASSMDRGGSEQYF TRBJ2-7 few TRBV9 TRBD1
TGTGCCAGCTCACCAGGACAGGGGTGGGCAGATACGCAGTATTTT CASSPGQGWADTQYF TRBJ2-3 many TRBV18 TRBD1
TGTGCCAGCAGTTACTTGGGGGCGGGCACTGAAGCTTTCTTT CASSYLGAGTEAFF TRBJ1-1 many TRBV6-5 .
TGTGCCAGCAGTTTACGGGACAGGCGGGCTTTCTTT CASSLRDRRAFF TRBJ1-1 many TRBV28 TRBD1
TGTGCCAGCAGCGTAGAACAAGCGGGAGAGGGCACAGATACGCAGTATTTT CASSVEQAGEGTDTQYF TRBJ2-3 many TRBV9 TRBD2
TGTGCCAGCAGTTCACCGGGACAGGGGAGAGAGACCCAGTACTTC CASSSPGQGRETQYF TRBJ2-5 many TRBV27 TRBD1
TGCGCCAGCAGAGGGGGTGAAGCTTTCTTT CASRGGEAFF TRBJ1-1 many TRBV5-1 .
TGTGCCAGCAGCCAAGGGACAGTCTATGGCTACACCTTC CASSQGTVYGYTF TRBJ1-2 many TRBV4-2 .
TGTGCCATCAGTGAGTCCCTCGGTGGGGCAGAGGGCTACACCTTC CAISESLGGAEGYTF TRBJ1-2 many TRBV10-3 .
TGTGCCAGTAGTATTGGAGGTGCCGGCTACAATGAGCAGTTCTTC CASSIGGAGYNEQFF TRBJ2-1 medium-sized TRBV19 .
TGTGCCTGGGGAGGGCTAGCGAAGAGGAATGAGCAGTTCTTC CAWGGLAKRNEQFF TRBJ2-1 . TRBV30 .
TGTGCCAGCAGCTTGGCAGGGGTCGGGACCGGGGAGCTGTTTTTT CASSLAGVGTGELFF TRBJ2-2 many TRBV7-8 .
TGTGCCAGTAGCAGACAGGGGAACGAGCAGTACTTC CASSRQGNEQYF TRBJ2-7 medium-sized TRBV19 TRBD1
TGTGCCAGCAGCTTGGCAGGGGCCCCCTACGAGCAGTACTTC CASSLAGAPYEQYF TRBJ2-7 many TRBV5-6 .
TGTGCCAGTAGTATCTTCGGGGCAGGGGCGGAGACCCAGTACTTC CASSIFGAGAETQYF TRBJ2-5 many TRBV19 .
TGTGCCAGCAGTGTTAGCGGGGACACCGGGGAGCTGTTTTTT CASSVSGDTGELFF TRBJ2-2 many TRBV6-4 TRBD2
TGTGCCAGTAGTATAAGTCCGGCAGGTAGCACAGATACGCAGTATTTT CASSISPAGSTDTQYF TRBJ2-3 many TRBV19 .
TGTGCCAGCAGTTCCCTGGGGGGGAGCTATGGCTACACCTTC CASSSLGGSYGYTF TRBJ1-2 few TRBV28 .
TGTGCCAGCGCGGGGGGAAGCAATCAGCCCCAGCATTTT CASAGGSNQPQHF TRBJ1-5 many TRBV7-6 .
TGTGCCACCAGCAGAGAGACGGCTAGCGGGGGGAAGTTAGGTGACAATGAGCAGTTCTTC CATSRETASGGKLGDNEQFF TRBJ2-1 . TRBV15 TRBD2
TGTGCCAGCAGTTTAATCCAGGGCTCCACTGAAGCTTTCTTT CASSLIQGSTEAFF TRBJ1-1 many TRBV27 .
TGTGCCAGCAGTGAAAGTAGGGGGTCACCCCTCCACTTT CASSESRGSPLHF TRBJ1-6 many TRBV2 .
TGTGCCAGCAGCCCTACCCAGGGGGCCGTCTATGGCTACACCTTC CASSPTQGAVYGYTF TRBJ1-2 many TRBV27 TRBD1
TGTGCCAGCAGTGTATTCGGACAGGGGGCCTCGGTTCAGCCCCAGCATTTT CASSVFGQGASVQPQHF TRBJ1-5 few TRBV27 TRBD1
TGTGCCACCAGCAGAGATCGGATGGCGCAGGGTGCGGGCTACACCTTC CATSRDRMAQGAGYTF TRBJ1-2 . TRBV15 .
TGTGCCAGCAGCGAAGGGACTAGCGGGAAGCGCTACAATGAGCAGTTCTTC CASSEGTSGKRYNEQFF TRBJ2-1 many TRBV9 TRBD2
TGTGCCAGTAGCCCGACTAGCCTTGGGTCCCAGTACTTC CASSPTSLGSQYF TRBJ2-5 many TRBV19 TRBD2